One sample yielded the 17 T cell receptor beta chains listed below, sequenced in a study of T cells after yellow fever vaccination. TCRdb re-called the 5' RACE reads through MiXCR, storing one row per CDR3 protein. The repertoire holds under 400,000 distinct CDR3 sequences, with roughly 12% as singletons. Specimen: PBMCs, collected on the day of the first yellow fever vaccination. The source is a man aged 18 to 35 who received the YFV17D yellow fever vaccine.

The CDR3: CASSLVVGEKLFF. The CDR3 coding sequence is TGTGCCAGCAGCTTAGTGGTTGGAGAAAAACTGTTTTTT. This chain links TRBV7-9 with TRBJ1-4; D unclear. Germline CDR1 SEHNR, CDR2 FQNEAQ (reference sequence). The V and J ends lost 1 base and 8 bases respectively, with 8 bases between them. This CDR3 contains 13 residues. Variable domain in full (rest from reference TRBV7-9 and TRBJ1-4): DTGVSQNPRHKITKRGQNVTFRCDPISEHNRLYWYRQTLGQGPEFLTYFQNEAQLEKSRLLSDRFSAERPKGSFSTLEIQRTEQGDSAMYLCASSLVVGEKLFFGSGTQLSVL.

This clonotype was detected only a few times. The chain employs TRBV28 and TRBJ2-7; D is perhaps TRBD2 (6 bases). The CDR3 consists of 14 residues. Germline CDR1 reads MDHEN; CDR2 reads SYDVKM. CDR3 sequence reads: CASSTGTSSYGQYV. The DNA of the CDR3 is TGTGCCAGCAGTACCGGGACTTCCTCCTACGGGCAGTACGTC.

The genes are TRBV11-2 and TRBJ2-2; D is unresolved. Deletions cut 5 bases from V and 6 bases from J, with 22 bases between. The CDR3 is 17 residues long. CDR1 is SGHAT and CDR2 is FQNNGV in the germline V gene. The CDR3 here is CASSPRTQPDDAGELFF. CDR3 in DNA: TGTGCCAGCAGCCCCAGAACCCAACCCGATGACGCCGGGGAGCTGTTTTTT. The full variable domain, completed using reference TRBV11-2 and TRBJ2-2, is EAGVAQSPRYKIIEKRQSVAFWCNPISGHATLYWYQQILGQGPKLLIQFQNNGVVDDSQLPKDRFSAERLKGVDSTLKIQPAKLEDSAVYLCASSPRTQPDDAGELFFGEGSRLTVL.

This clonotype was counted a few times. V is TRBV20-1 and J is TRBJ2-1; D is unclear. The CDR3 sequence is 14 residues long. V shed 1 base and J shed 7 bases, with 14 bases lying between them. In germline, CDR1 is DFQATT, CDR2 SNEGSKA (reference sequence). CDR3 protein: CSARGSMSINEQFF. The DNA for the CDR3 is TGCAGTGCTAGAGGTAGTATGAGTATAAATGAGCAGTTCTTC.

CDR3 DNA sequence: TGTGCCAGCAGCCAGAGGACCCCAGGCACTGAAGCTTTCTTT. It encodes CASSQRTPGTEAFF. The chain is built from TRBV3-1 and TRBJ1-1; D gene uncertain. Germline-derived CDR1 and CDR2 are LGHDT and YNNKEL (reference sequence). The CDR3 has 14 residues. The V gene lost 3 bases and the J gene lost 4 bases, with 12 bases spanning the gap.

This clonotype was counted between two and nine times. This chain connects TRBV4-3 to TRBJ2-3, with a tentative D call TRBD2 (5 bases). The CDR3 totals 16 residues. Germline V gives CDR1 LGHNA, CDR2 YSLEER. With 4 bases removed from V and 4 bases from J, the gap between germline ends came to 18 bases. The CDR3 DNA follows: TGCGCCAGCAGCCGCACCGGGATCTATGGAGCAGATACGCAGTATTTT. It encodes CASSRTGIYGADTQYF.

The DNA of the CDR3 is TGCGCCAGCAGCTACACCCCAGGGGCCTCCACAGATACGCAGTATTTT. As protein: CASSYTPGASTDTQYF. V and J are TRBV4-1 and TRBJ2-3; D is possibly TRBD1 (6 bases). The CDR3 has 16 amino acids. The germline gives CDR1 MGHRA, CDR2 YSYEKL. V dropped 5 bases and J dropped 2 bases, with 17 bases sitting between them.

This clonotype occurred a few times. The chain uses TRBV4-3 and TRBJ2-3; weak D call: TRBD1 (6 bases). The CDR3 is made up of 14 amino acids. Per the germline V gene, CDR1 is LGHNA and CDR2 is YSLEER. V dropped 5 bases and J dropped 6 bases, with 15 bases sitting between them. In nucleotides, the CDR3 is TGCGCCAGCAGCGAACAGGGTCGCGGGGATACGCAGTATTTT. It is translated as CASSEQGRGDTQYF.

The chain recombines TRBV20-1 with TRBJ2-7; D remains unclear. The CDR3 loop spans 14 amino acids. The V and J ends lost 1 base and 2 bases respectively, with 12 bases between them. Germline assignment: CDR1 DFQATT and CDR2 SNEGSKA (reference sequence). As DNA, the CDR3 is TGCAGTGCTAGAGGTGGCGGTTCTACCTACGAGCAGTACGTC. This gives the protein CSARGGGSTYEQYV.

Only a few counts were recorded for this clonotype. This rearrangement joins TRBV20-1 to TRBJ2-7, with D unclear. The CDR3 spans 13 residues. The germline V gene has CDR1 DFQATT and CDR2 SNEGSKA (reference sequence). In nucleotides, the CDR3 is TGCAGCGCCGACCCGCCGAGCTCCTACGAGCAGTACTTC. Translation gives CSADPPSSYEQYF.

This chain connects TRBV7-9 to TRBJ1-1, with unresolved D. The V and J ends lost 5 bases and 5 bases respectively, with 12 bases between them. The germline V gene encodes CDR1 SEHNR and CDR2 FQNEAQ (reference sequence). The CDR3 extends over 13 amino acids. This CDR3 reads CASSVRTGTEAFF. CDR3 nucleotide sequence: TGTGCCAGCAGCGTTAGAACCGGGACTGAAGCTTTCTTT.

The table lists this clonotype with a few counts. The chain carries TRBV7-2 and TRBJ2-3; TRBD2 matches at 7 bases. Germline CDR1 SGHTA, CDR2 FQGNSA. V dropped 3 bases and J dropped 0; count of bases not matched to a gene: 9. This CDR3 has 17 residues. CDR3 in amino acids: CASSFTVWGGSTDTQYF. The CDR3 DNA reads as TGTGCCAGCAGCTTCACCGTCTGGGGGGGAAGCACAGATACGCAGTATTTT.

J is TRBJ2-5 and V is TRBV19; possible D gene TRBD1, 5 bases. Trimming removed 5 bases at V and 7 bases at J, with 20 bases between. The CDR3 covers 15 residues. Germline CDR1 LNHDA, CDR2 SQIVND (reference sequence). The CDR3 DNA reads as TGTGCCAGTAGTCCGAGGCAGGGTGGGGTGGGGACCCAGTACTTC. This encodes CASSPRQGGVGTQYF.

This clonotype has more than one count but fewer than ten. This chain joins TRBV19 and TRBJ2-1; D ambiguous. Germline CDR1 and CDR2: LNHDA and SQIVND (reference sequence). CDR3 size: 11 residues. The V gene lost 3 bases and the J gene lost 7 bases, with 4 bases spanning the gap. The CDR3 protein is CASSIGNEQFF. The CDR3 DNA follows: TGTGCCAGTAGTATTGGTAATGAGCAGTTCTTC.

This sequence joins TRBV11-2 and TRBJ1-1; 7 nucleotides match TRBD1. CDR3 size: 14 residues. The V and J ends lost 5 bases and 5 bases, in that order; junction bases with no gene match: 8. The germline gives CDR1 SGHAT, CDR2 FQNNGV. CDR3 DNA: TGTGCCAGCAGCGATTTGACAGGGCAAACTGAAGCTTTCTTT. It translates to CASSDLTGQTEAFF.

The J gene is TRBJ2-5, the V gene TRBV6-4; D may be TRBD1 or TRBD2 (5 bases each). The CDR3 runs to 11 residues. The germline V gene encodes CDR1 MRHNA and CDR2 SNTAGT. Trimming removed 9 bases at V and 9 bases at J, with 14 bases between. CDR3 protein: CARRDRGAQYF. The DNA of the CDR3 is TGTGCCAGACGGGACCGAGGGGCCCAGTACTTC.

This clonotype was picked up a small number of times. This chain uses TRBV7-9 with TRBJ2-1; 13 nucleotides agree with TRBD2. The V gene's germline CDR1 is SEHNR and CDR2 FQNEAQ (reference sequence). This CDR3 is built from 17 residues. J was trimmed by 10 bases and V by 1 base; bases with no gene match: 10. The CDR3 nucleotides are TGTGCCAGCAGCTTAGGTCTACTAGCGGGGGGGACGGACGAGCAGTTCTTC. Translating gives CASSLGLLAGGTDEQFF. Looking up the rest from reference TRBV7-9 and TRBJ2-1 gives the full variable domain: DTGVSQNPRHKITKRGQNVTFRCDPISEHNRLYWYRQTLGQGPEFLTYFQNEAQLEKSRLLSDRFSAERPKGSFSTLEIQRTEQGDSAMYLCASSLGLLAGGTDEQFFGPGTRLTVL.